Listed here are 18 T cell receptor beta chains from one sample, sequenced in a study of blood T cell repertoires in COVID-19. TCRdb's table, derived via immunoSEQ multiplex PCR, lists solely in-frame clones and lacks some. The sample shows some 130,000 clones, approximately 86% of them seen only once. Sequencing input: peripheral blood. These receptors were obtained from a woman in her sixties or seventies with COVID-19, enrolled during active disease.

CDR3 DNA: TGTGCCAGCAGCTCCCGGGACAGGGGAGGGGAGACCCAGTACTTC. Its translation: CASSSRDRGGETQYF. The chain recombines TRBV7-9 with TRBJ2-5; 10 bases are shared with TRBD1. V shed 4 bases and J 5 bases; nucleotides not matched to a gene: 7. The CDR3 spans 15 residues. Germline CDR1 and CDR2: SEHNR and FQNEAQ (reference sequence). Together with reference TRBV7-9 and TRBJ2-5, the CDR3 gives the full variable domain: DTGVSQNPRHKITKRGQNVTFRCDPISEHNRLYWYRQTLGQGPEFLTYFQNEAQLEKSRLLSDRFSAERPKGSFSTLEIQRTEQGDSAMYLCASSSRDRGGETQYFGPGTRLLVL.

The CDR3 loop reads CASNPQGGTYEQYF. In DNA form, the CDR3 reads TGTGCCAGCAACCCACAGGGGGGAACCTACGAGCAGTACTTC. The V call is TRBV28, the J call TRBJ2-7; 8 bases agree with TRBD1. The CDR3 contains 14 residues. With V trimmed by 7 bases and J by 2 bases, 7 bases remained unmatched. CDR1 and CDR2 (germline): MDHEN, SYDVKM. Full variable domain (outside the CDR3, taken from reference TRBV28 and TRBJ2-7): DVKVTQSSRYLVKRTGEKVFLECVQDMDHENMFWYRQDPGLGLRLIYFSYDVKMKEKGDIPEGYSVSREKKERFSLILESASTNQTSMYLCASNPQGGTYEQYFGPGTRLTVT.

The chain recombines TRBV5-1 with TRBJ1-2; 9 nucleotides match TRBD1. V dropped 4 bases and J dropped 6; count of bases not matched to a gene: 4. Germline V gives CDR1 SGHRS, CDR2 YFSETQ. The CDR3 is made up of 13 amino acids. The CDR3: CASSVQGADGYTF. The CDR3 DNA follows: TGCGCCAGCAGCGTACAGGGGGCGGATGGCTACACCTTC.

The genes are TRBV6-2 or TRBV6-3 and TRBJ2-3; D perhaps matches TRBD1 (6 bases). CDR3 size: 14 residues. V was cut by 6 bases and J by 6 bases, with 16 bases left in between. The germline V gene has CDR1 MNHEY and CDR2 SVGEGT. In DNA, the CDR3 is TGTGCCAGCAGCCCAGGGGCCACACCTGATACGCAGTATTTT. Translated: CASSPGATPDTQYF.

The rearrangement uses TRBV6-5 and TRBJ2-7, with D possibly TRBD1 on 6 matching bases. The V gene lost 9 bases and the J gene lost 2 bases, with 20 bases spanning the gap. Germline values: CDR1 MNHEY, CDR2 SVGAGI. The CDR3 is 15 amino acids. The CDR3 sequence is CASWVLGDTAYEQYF. For the CDR3, the DNA is TGTGCCAGTTGGGTTCTGGGGGACACAGCCTACGAGCAGTACTTC.

This CDR3 reads CASSMDRGTGNTIYF. CDR3 bases: TGTGCCAGCAGCATGGACAGGGGGACTGGAAACACCATATATTTT. The chain has TRBV7-2 and TRBJ1-3; 10 positions match TRBD1. The CDR3 runs to 15 residues. V dropped 5 bases and J dropped 2; count of bases not matched to a gene: 3. The V gene's germline CDR1 is SGHTA and CDR2 FQGNSA.

The rearrangement joins TRBV5-8 to TRBJ1-5; 8 positions match TRBD1. The CDR3 runs to 16 residues. Per germline, CDR1 SGHTS and CDR2 YDEGEE. V shed 0 bases, J shed 2 bases, and the junction held 4 bases outside the gene matches. The CDR3 reads CASSLGGQGGNQPQHF. CDR3 in DNA: TGTGCCAGCAGCTTGGGAGGACAGGGAGGCAATCAGCCCCAGCATTTT. The complete variable domain, with remaining parts taken from reference TRBV5-8 and TRBJ1-5, reads EAGVTQSPTHLIKTRGQQATLRCSPISGHTSVYWYQQALGLGLQFLLWYDEGEERNRGNFPPRFSGRQFPNYSSELNVNALELEDSALYLCASSLGGQGGNQPQHFGDGTRLSIL.

As DNA, the CDR3 is TGCGCCAGCAGCGGGGGACTAGCGGCGAATGAGCAGTTCTTC. Residues: CASSGGLAANEQFF. The chain has TRBV5-1 and TRBJ2-1; 11 bases are shared with TRBD2. Germline V gene data show CDR1 as SGHRS and CDR2 as YFSETQ. V lost 4 bases, J lost 7 bases, and 4 bases stayed unmatched. The CDR3 is 14 amino acids.

The chain is built from TRBV29-1 and TRBJ1-5; D is possibly TRBD1 (5 bases). This CDR3 has 12 amino acids. Germline assignment: CDR1 SQVTM and CDR2 ANQGSEA. The V gene lost 4 bases and the J gene lost 6 bases, with 10 bases spanning the gap. The chain's CDR3 is CSVAGGGQPQHF. The CDR3 DNA follows: TGCAGCGTTGCGGGGGGAGGTCAGCCCCAGCATTTT.

The chain uses TRBV5-1 and TRBJ2-3, with 7 bases aligning to TRBD1. The CDR3 is made up of 15 amino acids. J lost 2 bases, V lost 4 bases, and 7 bases had no gene match. Germline V lookup: CDR1 SGHRS, CDR2 YFSETQ. CDR3 nucleotides: TGCGCCAGCAGCACCTGGGACAGCCTCACAGATACGCAGTATTTT. Encoded protein: CASSTWDSLTDTQYF.

The chain links TRBV9 to TRBJ2-7, with TRBD1 matching 9 bases. V was clipped by 0 bases and J by 1 base; unmatched bases: 2. This CDR3 is 15 amino acids long. Germline-derived CDR1 and CDR2 are SGDLS and YYNGEE. The CDR3 DNA is TGTGCCAGCAGCGTAGGAGGACAGGGGTCCTACGAGCAGTACTTC. It yields the protein CASSVGGQGSYEQYF.

The genes are TRBV19 and TRBJ2-1; D is ambiguous. Trimming removed 3 bases at V and 0 bases at J, with 9 bases between. Germline lookup yields CDR1 LNHDA and CDR2 SQIVND (reference sequence). The CDR3 covers 15 residues. The CDR3 sequence: CASSIAPSSYNEQFF. In DNA, the CDR3 is TGTGCCAGTAGTATCGCCCCTAGCTCCTACAATGAGCAGTTCTTC. Combining the CDR3 with reference TRBV19 and TRBJ2-1 gives the whole variable domain DGGITQSPKYLFRKEGQNVTLSCEQNLNHDAMYWYRQDPGQGLRLIYYSQIVNDFQKGDIAEGYSVSREKKESFPLTVTSAQKNPTAFYLCASSIAPSSYNEQFFGPGTRLTVL.

Worth noting for this clone: Sequence at one end of the junction differs from germline and may be a read error. The V gene is TRBV7-7, the J gene TRBJ2-5; D unresolved. The CDR3 has 13 residues. CDR1 is SSHAT and CDR2 is FNYEAQ in the germline V gene (reference sequence). The CDR3 DNA is TGTGCTAGCAGCAGACTCTTAACGGAGACCCAGTACTTC. It translates to CASSRLLTETQYF.

CDR3 coding DNA: TGTGCCAGCAGTTCCAGGACTAGCGGGCAAGAGACCCAGTACTTC. Residues: CASSSRTSGQETQYF. The V and J genes are TRBV5-4 and TRBJ2-5; 11 nucleotides line up with TRBD2. Germline V lookup: CDR1 SGHNT, CDR2 YYREEE (reference sequence). This CDR3 is 15 amino acids long. Trimming removed 5 bases from V and 2 bases from J; junction bases left unmatched: 5.

This chain joins TRBV11-2 and TRBJ2-7, with 9 bases lining up with TRBD1. Germline CDR1 reads SGHAT; CDR2 reads FQNNGV. CDR3 length: 15 residues. J was trimmed by 5 bases and V by 3 bases; bases with no gene match: 8. DNA for the CDR3: TGTGCCAGCAGCTTCTACGGGACAGGGACCCACGAGCAGTACTTC. Translation: CASSFYGTGTHEQYF.

The rearrangement joins TRBV11-2 to TRBJ2-3; tentative D call: TRBD2 (5 bases). Trimming took 7 bases from V and 0 from J, leaving 17 bases between them. This CDR3 spans 16 amino acids. CDR1 is SGHAT and CDR2 is FQNNGV in the germline V gene. CDR3 DNA: TGTGCCAGCACTCCGGGGAATAAACCTAGCACAGATACGCAGTATTTT. This translates into CASTPGNKPSTDTQYF.

This clone was seen only once. The V and J genes are TRBV11-2 and TRBJ2-2; 8 bases are shared with TRBD1. This CDR3 spans 16 amino acids. CDR1 is SGHAT, CDR2 FQNNGV, per germline. The V and J ends lost 6 bases and 5 bases, in that order; junction bases with no gene match: 11. CDR3 region: CASRRNRDRYTGELFF. CDR3 coding DNA: TGTGCCAGCAGGCGGAACCGGGACAGGTATACCGGGGAGCTGTTTTTT.

The chain combines TRBV7-2 with TRBJ2-7; 11 bases map to TRBD2. CDR1 SGHTA and CDR2 FQGNSA come from the germline V gene. This CDR3 has 14 residues. Trimming at V came to 1 base and at J to 7 bases, leaving 3 bases not matched to a gene. The CDR3 sequence: CASSLGLAGGEQYF. DNA of the CDR3: TGTGCCAGCAGCTTAGGGCTAGCGGGGGGTGAGCAGTACTTC.